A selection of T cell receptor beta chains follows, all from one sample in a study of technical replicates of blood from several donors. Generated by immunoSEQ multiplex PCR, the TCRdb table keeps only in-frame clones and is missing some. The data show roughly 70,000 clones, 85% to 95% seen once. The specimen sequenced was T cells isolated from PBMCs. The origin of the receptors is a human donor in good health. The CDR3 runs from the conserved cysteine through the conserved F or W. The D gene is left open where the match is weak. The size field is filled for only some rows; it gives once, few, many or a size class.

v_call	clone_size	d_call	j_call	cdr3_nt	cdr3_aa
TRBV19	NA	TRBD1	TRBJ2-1	TGTGCCAGTAGTACGGACAGGGAGCTGAATGAGCAGTTCTTC	CASSTDRELNEQFF
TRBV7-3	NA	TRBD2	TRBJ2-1	TGTGCCAGCAGCCCGTTAGCGGGGGCGGTTGAGCAGTTCTTC	CASSPLAGAVEQFF
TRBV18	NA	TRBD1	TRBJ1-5	TGTGCCAGCTCACTAACAGGGGATAGCAATCAGCCCCAGCATTTT	CASSLTGDSNQPQHF
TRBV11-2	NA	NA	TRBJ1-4	TGTGCCAGCAGCCCCAGGGATGAAAAACTGTTTTTT	CASSPRDEKLFF
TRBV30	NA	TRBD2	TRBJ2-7	TGTGCCTGGAGTGTTTCCGGGACTAGACTAACCTACGAGCAGTACTTC	CAWSVSGTRLTYEQYF
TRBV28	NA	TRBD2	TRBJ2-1	TGTGCCAGCAGTCCATTGACTAGCGGGAGTTCGGATGAGCAGTTCTTC	CASSPLTSGSSDEQFF
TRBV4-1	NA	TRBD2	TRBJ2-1	TGCGCCAGCAGGTCGACTAGCGGGAGATTCAATGAGCAGTTCTTC	CASRSTSGRFNEQFF
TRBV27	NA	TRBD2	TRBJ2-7	TGTGCCAGCAGTTCCCTAGCGGGAGTTTTCGTCGAGCAGTACTTC	CASSSLAGVFVEQYF
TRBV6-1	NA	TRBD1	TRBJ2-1	TGTGCCAGCAGTGAGGGACAGGTCTATGAGCAGTTCTTC	CASSEGQVYEQFF
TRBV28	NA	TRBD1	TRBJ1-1	TGTGCCAGCAGTTCAGGGGGAATGAACACTGAAGCTTTCTTT	CASSSGGMNTEAFF
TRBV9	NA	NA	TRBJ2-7	TGTGCCAGCAGCGTAGGTGGCAGTACCTACGAGCAGTACTTC	CASSVGGSTYEQYF
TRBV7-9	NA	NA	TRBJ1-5	TGTGCCAGCAGCTTAGCCGGGGATCAGCCCCAGCATTTT	CASSLAGDQPQHF
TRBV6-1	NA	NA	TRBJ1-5	TGTGCCAGCAGTGAAGCAGGTTTGAGCAATCAGCGGGGCCAGCATTTT	CASSEAGLSNQRGQHF
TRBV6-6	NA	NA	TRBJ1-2	TGTGCCAGCAAGAAGGACAGCGCCTACTATGGCTACACCTTC	CASKKDSAYYGYTF
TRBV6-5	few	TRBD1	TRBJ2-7	TGTGCCAGCAGTTACCCGGGACAGGGTCCCTACGAGCAGTACTTC	CASSYPGQGPYEQYF
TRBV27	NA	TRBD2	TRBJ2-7	TGTGCCAGCAGTTTTTCCGCGGGAGGGCGAACCTACGAGCAGTACTTC	CASSFSAGGRTYEQYF
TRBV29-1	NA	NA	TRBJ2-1	TGCAGCCCGGCGAGGTGGAGCTCCTACAATGAGCAGTTCTTC	CSPARWSSYNEQFF
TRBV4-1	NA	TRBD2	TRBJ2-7	TGCGCCAGCAGCCAAGGTCCTAGCGGGACCTCCTACGAGCAGTACTTC	CASSQGPSGTSYEQYF
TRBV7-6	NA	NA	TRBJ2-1	TGTGCCAGCAGCGCAGGGCCCCTTGACGAGCAGTTCTTC	CASSAGPLDEQFF
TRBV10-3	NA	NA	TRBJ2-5	TGTGCCATCATGCGGGACAGCAACCAAGAGACCCAGTACTTC	CAIMRDSNQETQYF
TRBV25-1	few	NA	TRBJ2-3	TGTGCCAGCAGTCCTCCGAGAGGGATGGGTACGCAGTATTTT	CASSPPRGMGTQYF
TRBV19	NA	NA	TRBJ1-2	TGTGCCAGTAGTATGGGACTCCTAAACTATGGCTACACCTTC	CASSMGLLNYGYTF
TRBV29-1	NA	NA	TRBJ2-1	TGCAGCGTTGCAGGGGCTTCTTACAATGAGCAGTTCTTC	CSVAGASYNEQFF
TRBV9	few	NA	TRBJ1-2	TGTGCCAGCAGCGTAGACTCAACAGGGTCAGGTGGCTACACCTTC	CASSVDSTGSGGYTF
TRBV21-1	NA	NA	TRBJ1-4	TGTGCCAGCAGCAAAAGGGGACTTCATGAAAAACTGTTTTTT	CASSKRGLHEKLFF
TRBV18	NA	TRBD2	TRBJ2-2	TGTGCCAGCTCGGGACTAGCGGGTGACACCGGGGAGCTGTTTTTT	CASSGLAGDTGELFF
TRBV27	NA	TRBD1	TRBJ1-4	TGTGCCAGCAGTTTAGGCGACAGGGGGCCCCCCTCAAATGAAAAACTGTTTTTT	CASSLGDRGPPSNEKLFF
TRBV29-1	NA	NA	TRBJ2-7	TGCAGCGTTGATTTAGGTAGCGGCGAGCAGTACTTC	CSVDLGSGEQYF
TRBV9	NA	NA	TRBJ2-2	TGTGCCAGCAGCTCCCTTTCCGGGGAGCTGTTTTTT	CASSSLSGELFF
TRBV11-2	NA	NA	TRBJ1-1	TGTGCCAGCAGCTTGCGATACACTGAAGCTTTCTTT	CASSLRYTEAFF
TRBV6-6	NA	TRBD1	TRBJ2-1	TGTGCCAGCACGCAGGGGGCCTACAATGAGCAGTTCTTC	CASTQGAYNEQFF
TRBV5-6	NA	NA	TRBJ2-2	TGTGCCAGCAGCCAAACGGGGTGGGAATGGGACACCGGGGAGCTGTTTTTT	CASSQTGWEWDTGELFF
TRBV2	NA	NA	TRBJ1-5	TGTGCCAGCAGTGAAGGCCGTACAGGCAATCAGCCCCAGCATTTT	CASSEGRTGNQPQHF
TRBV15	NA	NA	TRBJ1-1	TGTGCCACCAGCAGAGATTTCGGGAGCACTGAAGCTTTCTTT	CATSRDFGSTEAFF
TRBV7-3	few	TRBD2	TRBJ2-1	TGTGCCAGCAGCTCCCGGACTAGCTTTAACAATGAGCAGTTCTTC	CASSSRTSFNNEQFF
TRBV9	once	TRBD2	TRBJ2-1	TGTGCCAGCACCCCCCGGAGCGGGAGCTCCTACAATGAGCAGTTCTTC	CASTPRSGSSYNEQFF